This T cell receptor beta chain comes out of a study of beta chain features in type 1 diabetes. Across the whole study: When patients were set against healthy donors, age, gender and cell yields were similar. Analysis included under 120,000,000 sorted cells drawn from all samples. Notes on the study in general: Significant though moderate, a shortening of TCRB CDR3s appeared in all four CD4+ subsets of Type 1 diabetes patients. Patients with type 1 diabetes carried fewer insertions and had more deletions at their VDJ junctions.

The CDR3 has 15 residues. Germline loops: CDR1 LNHDA, CDR2 SQIVND (reference sequence). The V and J ends lost 4 bases and 3 bases, in that order; junction bases with no gene match: 7. Comment on this clone: The antigen remains unidentified.

Sequenced material consisted of expressed TCRB transcripts (all of the isolated RNA was reverse transcribed). The data were produced by immunoSEQ multiplex PCR, yet TCRdb's version contains in-frame clones alone and is incomplete. In the table there are about 40,000 clones, 45% to 50% of which are singletons. The chain joins TRBV19 to TRBJ2-3; 7 positions agree with TRBD2. The TCR sequence derives from a young woman in good health. Specimen: central memory CD4+ T cells from blood. The CDR3 is CASSTGLAATDTQYF. CDR3 bases: TGTGCCAGTAGTACCGGCCTAGCGGCGACAGATACGCAGTATTTT.